The sequence of this T cell receptor (beta chain) was determined in a study of blood T cell repertoires in COVID-19. As handled by the study authors: Amplifying reference gene primers gave estimates of nucleated cell counts. Using immunoSEQ multiplex PCR, the repertoire was profiled, and TCRdb retains in-frame clones only, with some absent. The D gene and trimming were derived from the DNA, and the V and J assignments and clone size from that table. This table holds 200,000 to 250,000 clones, over 60% found once. The origin of this receptor is a woman in her 70s with acute or convalescent COVID-19. Sample: peripheral blood.

CDR3 sequence (DNA): TGTGCCAGCAGCAACCCGAGGCTAGCGGGGACGAGCTCCTACAATGAGCAGTTCTTC. Its protein is CASSNPRLAGTSSYNEQFF. The chain is built from TRBV5-4 and TRBJ2-1, with 9 nucleotides matching TRBD2. This CDR3 region has 19 residues. The trim removed 4 bases at V and 0 bases at J, leaving 14 bases unmatched. The germline CDR1 and CDR2 sequences are SGHNT and YYREEE (reference sequence).